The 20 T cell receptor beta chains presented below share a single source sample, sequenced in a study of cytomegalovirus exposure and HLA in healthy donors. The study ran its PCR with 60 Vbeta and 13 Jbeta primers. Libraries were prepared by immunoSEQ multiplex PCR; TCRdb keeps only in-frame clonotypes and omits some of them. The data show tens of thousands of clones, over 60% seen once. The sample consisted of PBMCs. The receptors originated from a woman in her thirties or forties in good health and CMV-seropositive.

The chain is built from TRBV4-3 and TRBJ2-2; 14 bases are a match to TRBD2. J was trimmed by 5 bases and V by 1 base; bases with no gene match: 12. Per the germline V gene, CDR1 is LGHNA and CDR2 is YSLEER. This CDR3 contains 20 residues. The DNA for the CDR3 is TGCGCCAGCAGCCAAGCCCCCCCGGGACTAGCGGGAGTTTGGACCGGGGAGCTGTTTTTT. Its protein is CASSQAPPGLAGVWTGELFF.

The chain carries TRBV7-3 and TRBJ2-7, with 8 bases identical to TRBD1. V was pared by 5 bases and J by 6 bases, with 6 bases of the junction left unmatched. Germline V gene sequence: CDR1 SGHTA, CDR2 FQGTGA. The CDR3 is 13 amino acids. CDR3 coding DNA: TGTGCCAGCAGCCTGGGACAGGTCGGCGAGCAGTACTTC. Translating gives CASSLGQVGEQYF.

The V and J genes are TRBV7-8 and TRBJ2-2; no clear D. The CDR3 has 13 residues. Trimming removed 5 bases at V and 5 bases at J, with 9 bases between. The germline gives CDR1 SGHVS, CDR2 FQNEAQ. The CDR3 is CASSPFFTGELFF. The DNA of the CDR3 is TGTGCCAGCAGCCCCTTTTTTACCGGGGAGCTGTTTTTT.

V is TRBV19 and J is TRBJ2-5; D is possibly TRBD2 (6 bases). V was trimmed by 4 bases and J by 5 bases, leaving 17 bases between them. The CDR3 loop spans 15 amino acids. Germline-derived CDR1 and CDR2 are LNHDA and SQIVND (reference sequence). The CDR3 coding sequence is TGTGCCAGTAGTAGGGCCGGGGCTGGGGGGGAGACCCAGTACTTC. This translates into CASSRAGAGGETQYF.

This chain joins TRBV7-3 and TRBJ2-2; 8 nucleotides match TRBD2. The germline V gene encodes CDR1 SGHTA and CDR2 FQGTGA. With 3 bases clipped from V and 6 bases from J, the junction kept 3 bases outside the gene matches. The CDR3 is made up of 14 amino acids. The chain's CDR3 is CASSLGLEAGELFF. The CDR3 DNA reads TGTGCCAGCAGCTTGGGACTAGAGGCCGGGGAGCTGTTTTTT.

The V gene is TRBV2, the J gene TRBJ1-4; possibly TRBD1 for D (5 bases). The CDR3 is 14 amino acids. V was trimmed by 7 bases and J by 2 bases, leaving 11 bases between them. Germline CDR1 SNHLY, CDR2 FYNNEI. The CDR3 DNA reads TGTGCCAGCATAGATGGGGCGACTAATGAAAAACTGTTTTTT. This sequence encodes CASIDGATNEKLFF.

CDR3 amino acids: CASSDRGAHNGYTF. The CDR3 region has the DNA TGTGCCAGCAGTGACCGGGGGGCGCATAATGGCTACACCTTC. The chain is built from TRBV25-1 and TRBJ1-2; the D gene is possibly TRBD1 (6 bases). Trimming pared 3 bases from V and 6 bases from J, leaving 14 bases between. CDR1 is MGHDK, CDR2 SYGVNS, per germline. This CDR3 has 14 amino acids.

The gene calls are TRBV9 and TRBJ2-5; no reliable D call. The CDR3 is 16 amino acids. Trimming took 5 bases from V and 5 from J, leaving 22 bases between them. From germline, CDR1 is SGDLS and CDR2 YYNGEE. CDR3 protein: CASSEQPGASRETQYF. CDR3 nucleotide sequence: TGTGCCAGCAGTGAACAACCCGGAGCGTCCCGGGAGACCCAGTACTTC.

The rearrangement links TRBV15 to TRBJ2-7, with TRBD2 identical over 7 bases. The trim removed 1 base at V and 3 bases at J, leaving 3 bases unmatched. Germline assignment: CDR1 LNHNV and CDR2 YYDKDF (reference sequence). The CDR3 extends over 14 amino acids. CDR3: CATSRVGEGYEQYF. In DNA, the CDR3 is TGTGCCACCAGCAGAGTTGGGGAGGGCTACGAGCAGTACTTC. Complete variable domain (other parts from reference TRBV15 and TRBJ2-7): DAMVIQNPRYQVTQFGKPVTLSCSQTLNHNVMYWYQQKSSQAPKLLFHYYDKDFNNEADTPDNFQSRRPNTSFCFLDIRSPGLGDTAMYLCATSRVGEGYEQYFGPGTRLTVT.

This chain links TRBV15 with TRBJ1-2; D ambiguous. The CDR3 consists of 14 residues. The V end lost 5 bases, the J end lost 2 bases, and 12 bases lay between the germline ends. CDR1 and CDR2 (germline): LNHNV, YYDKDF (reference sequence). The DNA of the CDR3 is TGTGCCACCAGCGGTCGACAACTCAACTATGGCTACACCTTC. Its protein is CATSGRQLNYGYTF.

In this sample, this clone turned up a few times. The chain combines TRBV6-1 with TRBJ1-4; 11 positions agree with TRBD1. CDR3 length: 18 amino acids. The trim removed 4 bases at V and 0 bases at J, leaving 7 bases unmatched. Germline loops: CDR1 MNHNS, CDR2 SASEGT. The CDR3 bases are TGTGCCAGCAGTGTACCGGACAGGGGGCTAACAACTAATGAAAAACTGTTTTTT. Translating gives CASSVPDRGLTTNEKLFF.

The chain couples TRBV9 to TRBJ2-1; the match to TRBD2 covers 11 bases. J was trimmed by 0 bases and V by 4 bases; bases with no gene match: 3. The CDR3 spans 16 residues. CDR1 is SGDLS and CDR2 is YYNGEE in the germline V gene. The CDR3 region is CASSPTSGSSYNEQFF. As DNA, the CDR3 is TGTGCCAGCAGCCCAACTAGCGGGAGCTCCTACAATGAGCAGTTCTTC. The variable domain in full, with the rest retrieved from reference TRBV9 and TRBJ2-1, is DSGVTQTPKHLITATGQRVTLRCSPRSGDLSVYWYQQSLDQGLQFLIQYYNGEERAKGNILERFSAQQFPDLHSELNLSSLELGDSALYFCASSPTSGSSYNEQFFGPGTRLTVL.

The CDR3 is CASSLLQFEAFF. In DNA form, the CDR3 reads TGTGCCAGCAGTTTATTGCAGTTTGAAGCTTTCTTT. V is TRBV28 and J is TRBJ1-1; D remains ambiguous. Per germline, CDR1 MDHEN and CDR2 SYDVKM. This CDR3 comprises 12 residues. With 1 base removed from V and 7 bases from J, the gap between germline ends came to 7 bases.

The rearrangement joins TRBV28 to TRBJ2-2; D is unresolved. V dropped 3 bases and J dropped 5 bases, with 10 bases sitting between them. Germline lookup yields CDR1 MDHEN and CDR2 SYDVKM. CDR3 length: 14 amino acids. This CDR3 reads CASSFLSETGELFF. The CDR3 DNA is TGTGCCAGCAGTTTCCTTTCGGAGACCGGGGAGCTGTTTTTT. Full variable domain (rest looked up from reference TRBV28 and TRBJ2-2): DVKVTQSSRYLVKRTGEKVFLECVQDMDHENMFWYRQDPGLGLRLIYFSYDVKMKEKGDIPEGYSVSREKKERFSLILESASTNQTSMYLCASSFLSETGELFFGEGSRLTVL.

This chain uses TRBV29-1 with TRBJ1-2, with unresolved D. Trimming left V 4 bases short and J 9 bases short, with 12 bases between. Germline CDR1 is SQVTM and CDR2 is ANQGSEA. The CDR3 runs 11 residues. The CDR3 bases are TGCAGCGTTGTATTAACGGGAAGCTACACCTTC. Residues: CSVVLTGSYTF.

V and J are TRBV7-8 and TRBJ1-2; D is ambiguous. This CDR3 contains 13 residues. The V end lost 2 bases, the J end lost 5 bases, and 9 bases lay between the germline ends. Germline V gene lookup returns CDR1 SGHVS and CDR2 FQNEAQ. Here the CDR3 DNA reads TGTGCCAGCAGCTTATTCGCGCAATATGGCTACACCTTC. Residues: CASSLFAQYGYTF.

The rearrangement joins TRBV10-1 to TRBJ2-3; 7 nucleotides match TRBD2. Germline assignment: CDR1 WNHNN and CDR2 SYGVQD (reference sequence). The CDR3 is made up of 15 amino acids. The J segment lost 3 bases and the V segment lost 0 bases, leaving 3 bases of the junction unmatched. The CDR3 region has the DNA TGCGCCAGCAGTGAGTCGAACGGGAGGACAGATACGCAGTATTTT. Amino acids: CASSESNGRTDTQYF.

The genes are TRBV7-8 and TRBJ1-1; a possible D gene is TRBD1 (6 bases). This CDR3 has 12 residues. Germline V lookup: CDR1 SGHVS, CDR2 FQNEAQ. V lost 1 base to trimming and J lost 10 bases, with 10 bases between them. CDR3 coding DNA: TGTGCCAGCAGCTTAGACAGGGCGAGAGCTTTCTTT. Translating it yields CASSLDRARAFF.

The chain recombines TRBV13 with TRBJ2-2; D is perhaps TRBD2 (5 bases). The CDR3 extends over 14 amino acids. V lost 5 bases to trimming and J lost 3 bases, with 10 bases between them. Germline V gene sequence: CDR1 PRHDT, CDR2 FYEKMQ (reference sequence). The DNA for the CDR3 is TGTGCCAGCAGCCCCTGGCGGGACACCGGGGAGCTGTTTTTT. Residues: CASSPWRDTGELFF.

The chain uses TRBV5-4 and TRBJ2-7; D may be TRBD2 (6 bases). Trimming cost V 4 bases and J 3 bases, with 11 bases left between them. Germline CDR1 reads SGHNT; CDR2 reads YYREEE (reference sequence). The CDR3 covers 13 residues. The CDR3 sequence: CASSPMGGYEQYF. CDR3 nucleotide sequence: TGTGCCAGCAGCCCAATGGGAGGCTACGAGCAGTACTTC.